The 8 T cell receptor beta chains below come from one sample, sequenced in a study of blood T cell repertoires in COVID-19. Only in-frame clones appear in the TCRdb table, and some are missing; sequencing was by immunoSEQ multiplex PCR. The sample records 180,000 or so clones, roughly 81% being singletons. Sequenced material: peripheral blood. These receptors were collected from a woman between 40 and 55 years old with COVID-19, enrolled during active disease.

The V call is TRBV6-5, the J call TRBJ1-5; D not certain. V was clipped by 0 bases and J by 0 bases, with 6 bases between them. Germline CDR1 and CDR2: MNHEY and SVGAGI. This CDR3 is 15 amino acids long. The CDR3 loop is CASSYSLYSNQPQHF. The CDR3 DNA follows: TGTGCCAGCAGTTACTCGTTATATAGCAATCAGCCCCAGCATTTT.

This rearrangement joins TRBV2 to TRBJ1-1; TRBD1 might be the D (6 bases). From germline, CDR1 is SNHLY and CDR2 FYNNEI. Trimming stripped 6 bases from V and 8 bases from J, with 13 bases between. This CDR3 has 12 residues. The CDR3 spells CASRWDTPEAFF. CDR3 DNA: TGTGCCAGCAGGTGGGACACCCCAGAAGCTTTCTTT.

The CDR3 DNA reads TGTGCCAGCAGTTATCCTCGACAGGGAACAGATACGCAGTATTTT. Translated: CASSYPRQGTDTQYF. This chain uses TRBV28 with TRBJ2-3; 7 nucleotides line up with TRBD1. Germline-derived CDR1 and CDR2 are MDHEN and SYDVKM. The trim removed 4 bases at V and 3 bases at J, leaving 7 bases unmatched. The length of the CDR3 is 15 residues.

This chain connects TRBV6-6 to TRBJ2-2; D call uncertain. Germline V CDR1 and CDR2: MNHNY, SVGAGI (reference sequence). V dropped 5 bases and J dropped 6 bases, with 19 bases sitting between them. This CDR3 comprises 16 residues. For the CDR3, the DNA is TGTGCCAGCAGTCCCACCTCTCGGCCCAGGTCCGGGGAGCTGTTTTTT. Protein: CASSPTSRPRSGELFF.

This clone appeared a few times. The V and J genes are TRBV12-3 or TRBV12-4 and TRBJ1-1; no clear D gene. CDR3 length: 13 residues. V was pared by 5 bases and J by 5 bases, with 12 bases between. The CDR3 region has the DNA TGTGCCAGCAGTGATTCGGGAGTTACTGAAGCTTTCTTT. It translates to CASSDSGVTEAFF.

The J gene is TRBJ1-6, the V gene TRBV30, with 7 positions matching TRBD1. This CDR3 has 16 amino acids. Germline V gives CDR1 GTSNPN, CDR2 SVGIG (reference sequence). V gave up 4 bases and J gave up 0 bases; unmatched junction bases: 6. The CDR3 sequence: CAWKTGSNSYNSPLHF. Here the CDR3 DNA reads TGTGCCTGGAAGACAGGGTCTAACTCCTATAATTCACCCCTCCACTTT. Combining the CDR3 with reference TRBV30 and TRBJ1-6 gives the whole variable domain SQTIHQWPATLVQPVGSPLSLECTVEGTSNPNLYWYRQAAGRGLQLLFYSVGIGQISSEVPQNLSASRPQDRQFILSSKKLLLSDSGFYLCAWKTGSNSYNSPLHFGNGTRLTVT.

V usage is TRBV15 and J usage is TRBJ1-4; no reliable D call. Germline V gene sequence: CDR1 LNHNV, CDR2 YYDKDF (reference sequence). The V end was cut by 5 bases, the J end by 1 base, with 14 bases between. The CDR3 extends over 16 amino acids. In DNA form, the CDR3 reads TGTGCCACCAGCCTTGGGCAGTCCAAAACTAATGAAAAACTGTTTTTT. Translation gives CATSLGQSKTNEKLFF.

This chain uses TRBV28 with TRBJ2-1; a possible D gene is TRBD2 (5 bases). CDR3 length: 13 amino acids. Germline values: CDR1 MDHEN, CDR2 SYDVKM. The V end was cut by 8 bases, the J end by 3 bases, with 11 bases between. The CDR3 DNA is TGTGCCAGCGGGAGTGTGCTCTACAATGAGCAGTTCTTC. This encodes CASGSVLYNEQFF.